This T cell receptor beta chain came from a study of cytomegalovirus exposure and HLA in healthy donors. Primers for the PCR totalled 60 Vbeta and 13 Jbeta. Libraries were prepared by immunoSEQ multiplex PCR; TCRdb keeps only in-frame clonotypes and omits some of them. This sample carries 150,000 to 200,000 clones, 79% of them seen once, and the ten largest clones take around 1.5%. The sequence derives from a woman aged 45-65 years in good health and CMV-seronegative. Sequences were obtained from PBMCs.

CDR3 protein: CASSLATHRQAAYNEQFF. DNA for the CDR3: TGTGCCAGCAGCTTAGCGACTCATAGGCAAGCAGCCTACAATGAGCAGTTCTTC. This chain uses TRBV7-9 with TRBJ2-1; D ambiguous. V was cut by 0 bases and J by 2 bases, with 17 bases left in between. This CDR3 is 18 amino acids long. Germline values: CDR1 SEHNR, CDR2 FQNEAQ (reference sequence).